These T cell receptor beta chains were read from a single sample in a study of cytomegalovirus exposure and HLA in healthy donors. TCRdb keeps only in-frame clones here, not all; method: immunoSEQ multiplex PCR. The sample has roughly 150,000 clones; around 90% are singletons. Source material: PBMCs. The receptors originated from a man aged 18 to 29 in good health and CMV-seropositive. CDR3s include the opening cysteine and the closing phenylalanine or tryptophan. D genes are given only for firm matches. Clone size is shown for a subset of rows, as once, few, many or a class of expanded clone.

CDR3 DNA: TGCGCCAGCAGCCGGGGACTAGTAGGTCTTTATTTCTTC
CDR3 protein: CASSRGLVGLYFF
clone size: NA
V gene: TRBV5-1
J gene: TRBJ2-1
D gene: TRBD2

CDR3 DNA: TGTGCCAGCTCCCTCTACGGGGGCACAGATACGCAGTATTTT
CDR3 protein: CASSLYGGTDTQYF
clone size: NA
V gene: TRBV18
J gene: TRBJ2-3
D gene: NA

CDR3 DNA: TGTGCCAGCAGCGTTGGTGCAGGGGATGCAGATACGCAGTATTTT
CDR3 protein: CASSVGAGDADTQYF
clone size: NA
V gene: TRBV9
J gene: TRBJ2-3
D gene: NA

CDR3 DNA: TGTGCCAGTAGTAAGATAGCGGGGCAAACCTACGAGCAGTACTTC
CDR3 protein: CASSKIAGQTYEQYF
clone size: once
V gene: TRBV19
J gene: TRBJ2-7
D gene: TRBD2

CDR3 DNA: TGCGCCAGCAGCCAGGCACAGGGGAACATTCAGTACTTC
CDR3 protein: CASSQAQGNIQYF
clone size: NA
V gene: TRBV4-1
J gene: TRBJ2-4
D gene: TRBD1

CDR3 DNA: TGTGCCAGCAGCTTAGGGCCAACTAGCGGGGATTACAATGAGCAGTTCTTC
CDR3 protein: CASSLGPTSGDYNEQFF
clone size: NA
V gene: TRBV5-4
J gene: TRBJ2-1
D gene: TRBD2

CDR3 DNA: TGTGCCAGCAGTTTTGGGGCAGGGCACTATGGCTACACCTTC
CDR3 protein: CASSFGAGHYGYTF
clone size: NA
V gene: TRBV27
J gene: TRBJ1-2
D gene: NA

CDR3 DNA: TGTGCCAGCAGTGAAGCGGACACAGTCCTACTGGTAAATCAGCCCCAGCATTTT
CDR3 protein: CASSEADTVLLVNQPQHF
clone size: NA
V gene: TRBV6-1
J gene: TRBJ1-5
D gene: NA

CDR3 DNA: TGTGCCAGTCACCTACGCGGGAGTCCGCAGTTCTTC
CDR3 protein: CASHLRGSPQFF
clone size: NA
V gene: TRBV6-1
J gene: TRBJ2-1
D gene: TRBD2

CDR3 DNA: TGTGCCAGCAGTTACAGGGCGGGACTAGCGGGTAATGAGCAGTTCTTC
CDR3 protein: CASSYRAGLAGNEQFF
clone size: NA
V gene: TRBV6-5
J gene: TRBJ2-1
D gene: TRBD2

CDR3 DNA: TGTGCCAGCAGCCCCTCCGTCCTGTTTGCTGAAGCTTTCTTT
CDR3 protein: CASSPSVLFAEAFF
clone size: NA
V gene: TRBV4-2
J gene: TRBJ1-1
D gene: NA

CDR3 DNA: TGCAGCGTCCCTGACAGGGGGCTTGACTATGGCTACACCTTC
CDR3 protein: CSVPDRGLDYGYTF
clone size: NA
V gene: TRBV29-1
J gene: TRBJ1-2
D gene: TRBD1

CDR3 DNA: TGTGCCAGTAGTGACAGCAGGGGATCCGGGGCCAACGTCCTGACTTTC
CDR3 protein: CASSDSRGSGANVLTF
clone size: NA
V gene: TRBV19
J gene: TRBJ2-6
D gene: NA

CDR3 DNA: TGTGCCAGCAGCTTGTCTAGCGGGACAGTACGCGAGCAGTACTTC
CDR3 protein: CASSLSSGTVREQYF
clone size: NA
V gene: TRBV7-9
J gene: TRBJ2-7
D gene: TRBD2

CDR3 DNA: TGTGCCAGCAGCCACAGGGGATCAGATACGCAGTATTTT
CDR3 protein: CASSHRGSDTQYF
clone size: NA
V gene: TRBV14
J gene: TRBJ2-3
D gene: NA

CDR3 DNA: TGTGCTAGCAGCGAGACCCGGGGCACTGAAGCTTTCTTT
CDR3 protein: CASSETRGTEAFF
clone size: few
V gene: TRBV7-7
J gene: TRBJ1-1
D gene: NA

CDR3 DNA: TGTGCCAGCAGCTTAATAGCGGGAGCCCCCGGGGAGCTGTTTTTT
CDR3 protein: CASSLIAGAPGELFF
clone size: NA
V gene: TRBV11-3
J gene: TRBJ2-2
D gene: TRBD2

CDR3 DNA: TGCGCCAGCAGCTCGGGATCCACCGGACCCTACGAGCAGTACTTC
CDR3 protein: CASSSGSTGPYEQYF
clone size: NA
V gene: TRBV5-1
J gene: TRBJ2-7
D gene: NA

CDR3 DNA: TGTGCCAGCAGCGTAGGGGCGGGATCCCCTTACGAGCAGTACTTC
CDR3 protein: CASSVGAGSPYEQYF
clone size: NA
V gene: TRBV9
J gene: TRBJ2-7
D gene: NA

CDR3 DNA: TGTGCCAGCAGCCAAGACCCGGGACACCGCCCCGAGCAGTACTTC
CDR3 protein: CASSQDPGHRPEQYF
clone size: NA
V gene: TRBV4-2
J gene: TRBJ2-7
D gene: NA

CDR3 DNA: TGTGCCAGTAGTAGAGGGACAGGGCGCGACGAGCAGTACTTC
CDR3 protein: CASSRGTGRDEQYF
clone size: few
V gene: TRBV19
J gene: TRBJ2-7
D gene: TRBD1

CDR3 DNA: TGTGCCAGTAGTATGGCCCGGGAGGCGAGCTCTGGAAACACCATATATTTT
CDR3 protein: CASSMAREASSGNTIYF
clone size: NA
V gene: TRBV19
J gene: TRBJ1-3
D gene: NA

CDR3 DNA: TGTGCCAGCAAGTCGAGCGGGGGGGCGGGAAATGAGCAGTTCTTC
CDR3 protein: CASKSSGGAGNEQFF
clone size: few
V gene: TRBV4-2
J gene: TRBJ2-1
D gene: TRBD2

CDR3 DNA: TGTGCCAGCGGGGAGGGGTGGACACACTATGGCTACACCTTC
CDR3 protein: CASGEGWTHYGYTF
clone size: NA
V gene: TRBV2
J gene: TRBJ1-2
D gene: NA

CDR3 DNA: TGTGCCAGCAGTTCCCCGGGACAGGGGGCCGCAGATACGCAGTATTTT
CDR3 protein: CASSSPGQGAADTQYF
clone size: NA
V gene: TRBV28
J gene: TRBJ2-3
D gene: TRBD1

CDR3 DNA: TGTGCCAGTAGTGCCGGGTTCGGGTATCAGCCCCAGCATTTT
CDR3 protein: CASSAGFGYQPQHF
clone size: NA
V gene: TRBV19
J gene: TRBJ1-5
D gene: NA